This entry lists 15 T cell receptor beta chains sequenced from one sample in a study of radiotherapy plus CTLA-4 blockade in lung cancer (dated by TCRdb to 2016 to 2019). The library was obtained by the immunoSEQ multiplex PCR assay. TCRdb limited this immuneACCESS table to in-frame rearrangements with V and J called. A share of clones is missing; checked studies link under half to unresolved V genes, and the rest is unexplained. This sample has 100,000 to 150,000 clones in its table, and approximately 90% of those were observed once. The ten largest clones capture 6.9% of the sample. The sample was peripheral blood, taken from a patient treated with radiotherapy plus ipilimumab. These receptors all come from a human donor with non-small cell lung cancer that progressed on radiotherapy plus ipilimumab.

This rearrangement joins TRBV11-3 to TRBJ1-1; 7 positions agree with TRBD1. The junction had 18 bases not matched to a gene; V was cut back by 8 bases and J by 0 bases. The germline V gene has CDR1 SGHNT and CDR2 YENEEA. This CDR3 has 18 amino acids. The CDR3 bases are TGTGCCAGCCACCGGGACAGAGGGGGAGTGGGCATGAACACTGAAGCTTTCTTT. Its translation is CASHRDRGGVGMNTEAFF. The full variable domain, completed using reference TRBV11-3 and TRBJ1-1, is EAGVVQSPRYKIIEKKQPVAFWCNPISGHNTLYWYLQNLGQGPELLIRYENEEAVDDSQLPKDRFSAERLKGVDSTLKIQPAELGDSAVYLCASHRDRGGVGMNTEAFFGQGTRLTVV.

The J gene is TRBJ2-1, the V gene TRBV15; D ambiguous. Germline loops: CDR1 LNHNV, CDR2 YYDKDF (reference sequence). This CDR3 region has 16 residues. The ends were cut back, 0 bases at V and 0 bases at J, with 9 bases in the middle. CDR3 protein: CATSRDTPSSYNEQFF. CDR3 sequence (DNA): TGTGCCACCAGCAGAGATACCCCGAGCTCCTACAATGAGCAGTTCTTC.

This chain links TRBV18 with TRBJ1-1; D is uncertain. The V gene's germline CDR1 is KGHSH and CDR2 LQKENI. Trimming left V 5 bases short and J 0 bases short, with 10 bases between. This CDR3 comprises 14 residues. The CDR3 spells CASSGTLMNTEAFF. DNA for the CDR3: TGTGCCAGCTCAGGTACTCTCATGAACACTGAAGCTTTCTTT.

This clone was observed a single time. The chain uses TRBV5-1 and TRBJ2-3, with D perhaps matching TRBD1 (5 bases). The CDR3 is made up of 16 amino acids. CDR1 is SGHRS, CDR2 YFSETQ, per germline. Trimming shortened V by 0 bases and J by 5 bases, and 16 bases separated the two germline ends. CDR3 coding DNA: TGCGCCAGCAGCTTGGTTGGTAGGGGTTTTGAAGATACGCAGTATTTT. Protein: CASSLVGRGFEDTQYF.

This chain links TRBV7-9 with TRBJ2-1; the D gene is possibly TRBD2 (5 bases). This CDR3 is built from 18 residues. Germline lookup yields CDR1 SEHNR and CDR2 FQNEAQ (reference sequence). The germline V and J ends were trimmed by 5 bases and 2 bases, with 22 bases remaining between them. The CDR3 nucleotides are TGTGCCAGCAGCATCAGCGGAACAAGAGACATCCCCTACAATGAGCAGTTCTTC. This codes for CASSISGTRDIPYNEQFF.

The rearrangement joins TRBV30 to TRBJ2-7; TRBD2 matches 9 bases. Germline CDR1 and CDR2: GTSNPN and SVGIG (reference sequence). This CDR3 has 13 amino acids. Trimming at V came to 5 bases and at J to 7 bases, leaving 9 bases not matched to a gene. CDR3 amino acids: CAWAGTSQGEQYF. The DNA of the CDR3 is TGTGCCTGGGCCGGGACTAGCCAAGGGGAGCAGTACTTC.

This chain connects TRBV27 to TRBJ1-2, with D unresolved. This CDR3 region has 14 residues. Per germline, CDR1 MNHEY and CDR2 SMNVEV (reference sequence). Trimming took off 0 bases at V and 2 bases at J, with 7 bases between the two ends. The CDR3 DNA reads as TGTGCCAGCAGTTTATCGTCACCCAACTATGGCTACACCTTC. Translation: CASSLSSPNYGYTF.

J is TRBJ1-2 and V is TRBV15, with D uncertain. The CDR3 consists of 13 residues. Germline V gene lookup returns CDR1 LNHNV and CDR2 YYDKDF (reference sequence). The germline V and J ends were trimmed by 5 bases and 8 bases, with 15 bases remaining between them. The CDR3 nucleotides read TGTGCCACCAGCGCCTTCGTAGTGGGGGGCTACACCTTC. This encodes CATSAFVVGGYTF.

J is TRBJ1-1 and V is TRBV6-5, with D perhaps matching TRBD1 (6 bases). This CDR3 region has 14 residues. Germline V lookup: CDR1 MNHEY, CDR2 SVGAGI. The V end was cut by 6 bases, the J end by 5 bases, with 16 bases between. The CDR3 region has the DNA TGTGCCAGCAGCCCCAGTGGGGGGCGAACTGAAGCTTTCTTT. It encodes CASSPSGGRTEAFF.

The chain joins TRBV5-4 to TRBJ2-7; 8 bases are a match to TRBD1. The CDR3 consists of 13 residues. V shed 3 bases and J 5 bases; nucleotides not matched to a gene: 4. CDR1 is SGHNT, CDR2 YYREEE, per germline (reference sequence). CDR3 nucleotide sequence: TGTGCCAGCAGCTCGACAGGGGTGAACGAGCAGTACTTC. It yields the protein CASSSTGVNEQYF.

V gene TRBV5-1 combines with J gene TRBJ2-3; 9 bases are a match to TRBD2. Germline values: CDR1 SGHRS, CDR2 YFSETQ. The ends lost 0 bases at V and 3 bases at J; junction bases unmatched: 5. The CDR3 runs 16 residues. This CDR3 reads CASSLAETSGTDTQYF. The DNA of the CDR3 is TGCGCCAGCAGCTTGGCTGAAACTAGCGGGACAGATACGCAGTATTTT.

This sequence joins TRBV6-5 and TRBJ2-1; a weak D match, TRBD2 (5 bases). CDR1 is MNHEY and CDR2 is SVGAGI in the germline V gene. The CDR3 runs to 15 residues. Trimming took 0 bases from V and 7 from J, leaving 13 bases between them. The CDR3 bases are TGTGCCAGCAGTTACTCTCGGCTAGGACTGAATGAGCAGTTCTTC. Translation: CASSYSRLGLNEQFF.

The chain links TRBV5-8 to TRBJ1-3; D not certain. This CDR3 has 16 residues. Per the germline V gene, CDR1 is SGHTS and CDR2 is YDEGEE. V was clipped by 4 bases and J by 6 bases, with 20 bases between them. The CDR3 nucleotides read TGTGCCAGCAGCAACCCAGAGTGGAGGTCCTTAAACACCATATATTTT. Its translation is CASSNPEWRSLNTIYF.

This clone was detected once. The chain links TRBV25-1 to TRBJ2-2; the D is unclear. The CDR3 is 11 amino acids. V gave up 4 bases and J gave up 8 bases, with 5 bases separating them. Germline CDR1 and CDR2: MGHDK and SYGVNS. CDR3 region: CASSAWGELFF. The CDR3 nucleotides read TGTGCCAGCAGTGCCTGGGGGGAGCTGTTTTTT.

The chain links TRBV9 to TRBJ2-5; possibly TRBD1 or TRBD2 for D (5 bases each). CDR3 length: 15 amino acids. The V end lost 0 bases, the J end lost 5 bases, and 14 bases lay between the germline ends. Germline CDR1 is SGDLS and CDR2 is YYNGEE. CDR3 amino acids: CASSVAGLEGETQYF. The CDR3 DNA is TGTGCCAGCAGCGTAGCGGGGCTAGAGGGGGAGACCCAGTACTTC.